This T cell receptor (beta chain) appears in the sequencing data of a study of T cell repertoires in cytomegalovirus infection (dated by TCRdb to between 2018 and 2020). Regarding the complete study: Because public TCR beta signatures pointed to carriage of CMV infection together with the matching HLA type, the HLA type of each donor mattered for the analysis.

Inclusive of the bounding cysteine and phenylalanine, the CDR3 is 15 residues long. Of the read, only the CDR3 DNA is kept; its 45 bases are in frame from base 1. Cut back by 5 bases and 0 bases, the V and J ends lie 11 bases apart. Sequences LGHNA (CDR1) and YNFKEQ (CDR2) are obtained from the germline V gene. The investigation overall reported the following: In both this cohort and an independent roughly 350-donor cohort, the cumulative frequency of public TCR beta family members distinguished carriers of CMV infection plus the relevant HLA type. In the ex vivo response, HLA-C-restricted CMV-specific TCR beta clonotypes were dominant, and in two of eight donors the single most frequent clonotype came from this HLA-C-restricted group.

As for this clonotype: The antigen this receptor binds is unknown. No much larger clone is present one base from it, and per-base qualities are unavailable.

The listed sequencing device is Illumina HiSeq 1500. The public reads were reprocessed in TCRdb via fastp at Q25 and MiXCR, keeping in-frame beta chains. Merged by CDR3 protein, the rows form single entries marked with the most common genes and DNA. Recorded for this sample are 230,000 or so distinct CDR3 sequences; 15% to 20% of them occurred a single time. In total, the top ten clones hold approximately 44% of the sample. Sequenced: CD8+ T cells from PBMCs. The sequence came from a human donor in good health (CMV status not recorded). Some clones in this sample may be carry-over from other donors' samples. This chain joins TRBV4-2 to TRBJ2-1, and perhaps TRBD2 as D gene, on 5 matching bases. Here the CDR3 is given as CASSSLGSSYNEQFF. The DNA sequence is given as TGTGCCAGCAGCTCTCTGGGGAGCTCCTACAATGAGCAGTTCTTC.